This entry lists 24 T cell receptor beta chains sequenced from one sample in a study of chemoradiotherapy in HPV16-positive cancers. Some clones are missing from TCRdb's copy, which holds only in-frame ones; the method was immunoSEQ multiplex PCR. The table has about 19,000 clones, approximately 84% seen once. Sequenced here: blood, sampled from a patient who underwent chemoradiotherapy. The receptor set was obtained from a human donor with HPV-associated anogenital cancer.

The rearrangement joins TRBV18 to TRBJ1-5, with D perhaps matching TRBD1 (5 bases). The CDR3 spans 14 residues. Germline V gene sequence: CDR1 KGHSH, CDR2 LQKENI. With 6 bases removed from V and 5 bases from J, the gap between germline ends came to 14 bases. The CDR3 is CASSRQPRDQPQHF. The CDR3 bases are TGTGCCAGCTCCCGACAGCCACGAGATCAGCCCCAGCATTTT.

The genes are TRBV7-8 and TRBJ2-1; D is possibly TRBD1 (6 bases). Germline CDR1 SGHVS, CDR2 FQNEAQ. V dropped 1 base and J dropped 0 bases, with 13 bases sitting between them. This CDR3 has 17 amino acids. CDR3 DNA: TGTGCCAGCAGCTTAGGTCTGAGGGGGAGCTCCTACAATGAGCAGTTCTTC. Translated: CASSLGLRGSSYNEQFF.

Written as DNA, the CDR3 is TGTGCCAGCAGCAGTAGCGGGGCCACAGATACGCAGTATTTT. Translation: CASSSSGATDTQYF. The gene calls are TRBV7-9 and TRBJ2-3, with 8 bases aligning to TRBD2. The junction had 3 bases not matched to a gene; V was cut back by 5 bases and J by 2 bases. The germline V gene encodes CDR1 SEHNR and CDR2 FQNEAQ (reference sequence). The CDR3 contains 14 residues.

The V gene is TRBV2, the J gene TRBJ2-7, with 9 bases fitting TRBD1. CDR3 size: 15 residues. V dropped 4 bases and J dropped 1; count of bases not matched to a gene: 5. The germline V gene has CDR1 SNHLY and CDR2 FYNNEI. CDR3 sequence: CASSGTGGLSYEQYF. The CDR3 DNA sequence: TGTGCCAGCAGTGGTACAGGGGGCTTGTCCTACGAGCAGTACTTC.

V gene TRBV7-3 combines with J gene TRBJ1-3, with D unclear. The CDR3 runs 14 residues. Germline assignment: CDR1 SGHTA and CDR2 FQGTGA. V gave up 3 bases and J gave up 0 bases, with 6 bases separating them. CDR3 sequence reads: CASSLYPSGNTIYF. The CDR3, as DNA: TGTGCCAGCAGCTTGTATCCCTCTGGAAACACCATATATTTT.

The chain couples TRBV7-6 to TRBJ2-2; D might be TRBD2 (6 bases). This CDR3 spans 16 amino acids. Trimming removed 1 base at V and 1 base at J, with 10 bases between. Germline CDR1 reads SGHVS; CDR2 reads FNYEAQ. The CDR3 sequence is CASSLDPGGNTGELFF. The CDR3 DNA reads as TGTGCCAGCAGCTTAGACCCCGGGGGGAACACCGGGGAGCTGTTTTTT.

The V and J genes are TRBV12-5 and TRBJ1-1; D is possibly TRBD1 (6 bases). CDR1 and CDR2 (germline): LGHNT, FRNRAP. V gave up 1 base and J gave up 5 bases, with 8 bases separating them. There are 13 residues in the CDR3. The DNA for the CDR3 is TGTGCTAGTGGTTTGGAAACAGGGACTGAAGCTTTCTTT. Amino acids: CASGLETGTEAFF.

The chain employs TRBV11-3 and TRBJ2-3; 10 positions match TRBD2. CDR1 is SGHNT, CDR2 YENEEA, per germline. Trimming removed 5 bases from V and 2 bases from J; junction bases left unmatched: 10. The CDR3 runs to 17 residues. Here the CDR3 reads CASSHTLAGATTDTQYF. CDR3 coding DNA: TGTGCCAGCAGCCATACCCTAGCGGGGGCTACCACAGATACGCAGTATTTT.

CDR3 protein: CASSRPASGGITGELFF. DNA for the CDR3: TGTGCCAGCAGCCGTCCGGCGAGCGGGGGTATCACCGGGGAGCTGTTTTTT. The chain combines TRBV12-1 with TRBJ2-2; the table's D call of TRBD2 was not tested on the DNA. TRBV12-1 is recorded as a pseudogene. The CDR3 is made up of 17 amino acids.

CDR3 sequence (DNA): TGTGCCAGCAGCCCCGACAGGGGGCAGCCCCAGCATTTT. Amino acid sequence: CASSPDRGQPQHF. The gene calls are TRBV27 and TRBJ1-5, with 9 positions matching TRBD1. Germline lookup yields CDR1 MNHEY and CDR2 SMNVEV (reference sequence). The junction had 4 bases not matched to a gene; V was cut back by 6 bases and J by 7 bases. The CDR3 loop spans 13 amino acids.

The chain uses TRBV9 and TRBJ1-1; 11 bases agree with TRBD1. The CDR3 runs to 16 residues. Germline lookup yields CDR1 SGDLS and CDR2 YYNGEE. The V gene end was trimmed by 3 bases and the J gene end by 5 bases; junction bases not matched to a gene: 9. The CDR3 DNA follows: TGTGCCAGCAGCGGGCCCGGGACAGGGGGGGAGACTGAAGCTTTCTTT. This encodes CASSGPGTGGETEAFF.

The chain carries TRBV5-8 and TRBJ1-4; weak D call: TRBD1 (6 bases). Between the trimmed V and J ends, which lost 4 bases and 5 bases, there was a span of 15 bases. CDR1 is SGHTS, CDR2 YDEGEE, per germline. The CDR3 contains 15 residues. The CDR3 reads CASSGAGTQNEKLFF. DNA of the CDR3: TGTGCCAGCAGCGGAGCCGGGACACAAAATGAAAAACTGTTTTTT.

The CDR3 coding sequence is TGCGCCAGCAGCAGGGGACAGAGAGACACTGAAGCTTTCTTT. Its translation: CASSRGQRDTEAFF. This chain connects TRBV5-1 to TRBJ1-1, with 7 bases lining up with TRBD1. The CDR3 is 14 residues long. Germline V gene sequence: CDR1 SGHRS, CDR2 YFSETQ. Trimming removed 4 bases from V and 3 bases from J; junction bases left unmatched: 6.

V is TRBV5-5 and J is TRBJ1-2; 12 bases line up with TRBD1. This CDR3 comprises 15 residues. Unmatched junction bases numbered 8, after V lost 4 bases and J lost 7 bases. Per the germline V gene, CDR1 is SGHKS and CDR2 is YYEKEE (reference sequence). The CDR3 DNA reads as TGTGCCAGCAGCCCGCTGGGACAGGGGGCTTCTGGCTACACCTTC. Amino acid sequence: CASSPLGQGASGYTF.

The chain has TRBV27 and TRBJ2-6; perhaps TRBD2 as D (6 bases). The CDR3 is 14 amino acids. Between the trimmed V and J ends, which lost 8 bases and 0 bases, there was a span of 8 bases. The germline gives CDR1 MNHEY, CDR2 SMNVEV (reference sequence). CDR3 region: CASRGGSGANVLTF. Here the CDR3 DNA reads TGTGCCAGCCGGGGAGGCTCTGGGGCCAACGTCCTGACTTTC. Full variable domain (rest looked up from reference TRBV27 and TRBJ2-6): EAQVTQNPRYLITVTGKKLTVTCSQNMNHEYMSWYRQDPGLGLRQIYYSMNVEVTDKGDVPEGYKVSRKEKRNFPLILESPSPNQTSLYFCASRGGSGANVLTFGAGSRLTVL.

V and J are TRBV6-6 and TRBJ1-5, with D hard to call. Between the trimmed V and J ends, which lost 4 bases and 7 bases, there was a span of 8 bases. CDR3 size: 12 residues. In germline, CDR1 is MNHNY, CDR2 SVGAGI (reference sequence). CDR3 in amino acids: CASSSSGQPQHF. CDR3 bases: TGTGCCAGCAGTTCAAGTGGCCAGCCCCAGCATTTT.

V usage is TRBV7-9 and J usage is TRBJ2-1; D possibly corresponds to TRBD2 (5 bases). V was clipped by 5 bases and J by 4 bases, with 15 bases between them. CDR3 size: 15 residues. Germline V gene lookup returns CDR1 SEHNR and CDR2 FQNEAQ (reference sequence). The CDR3 sequence is CASSLLGFYYNEQFF. CDR3 DNA: TGTGCCAGCAGCCTACTAGGATTTTATTACAATGAGCAGTTCTTC.

The gene calls are TRBV18 and TRBJ2-7, with D perhaps being TRBD1 or TRBD2 (5 bases each). Trimming took 4 bases from V and 7 from J, leaving 14 bases between them. The length of the CDR3 is 13 residues. Germline-derived CDR1 and CDR2 are KGHSH and LQKENI. CDR3: CASSRGEGEEQYF. The CDR3 DNA follows: TGTGCCAGCTCACGGGGAGAAGGGGAAGAGCAGTACTTC.

The gene calls are TRBV5-6 and TRBJ2-3; the match to TRBD1 covers 9 bases. The CDR3 has 15 amino acids. The V segment lost 2 bases and the J segment 6 bases; nucleotides outside the gene matches: 7. Germline CDR1 and CDR2: SGHDT and YYEEEE. CDR3 nucleotides: TGTGCCAGCAGCTTTTACGGGACAGGGCCGGATACGCAGTATTTT. It encodes CASSFYGTGPDTQYF.

V is TRBV7-6 and J is TRBJ2-5, with D uncertain. Between the trimmed V and J ends, which lost 1 base and 5 bases, there was a span of 8 bases. The V gene's germline CDR1 is SGHVS and CDR2 FNYEAQ. The CDR3 contains 13 residues. The CDR3 is CASSLDVGETQYF. DNA for the CDR3: TGTGCCAGCAGCTTAGACGTTGGGGAGACCCAGTACTTC.

This clone was detected only a few times. The CDR3 region has the DNA TGTGCCAGCAGAGAGGACAGTTCACTTATCACTGAAGCTTTCTTT. It yields the protein CASREDSSLITEAFF. J is TRBJ1-1 and V is TRBV7-9; perhaps TRBD1 as D (6 bases). Germline assignment: CDR1 SEHNR and CDR2 FQNEAQ (reference sequence). The CDR3 contains 15 residues. Trimming cost V 6 bases and J 4 bases, with 18 bases left between them.

The chain carries TRBV13 and TRBJ1-6; 7 nucleotides agree with TRBD1. CDR3 length: 14 residues. Germline-derived CDR1 and CDR2 are PRHDT and FYEKMQ (reference sequence). Unmatched junction bases numbered 4, after V lost 5 bases and J lost 6 bases. The CDR3 sequence: CASSPGGLNSPLHF. CDR3 in DNA: TGTGCCAGCAGCCCAGGGGGTCTTAATTCACCCCTCCACTTT.

This clone showed up just once. The V and J genes are TRBV7-8 and TRBJ2-4; 12 nucleotides line up with TRBD2. The germline V gene encodes CDR1 SGHVS and CDR2 FQNEAQ. V dropped 1 base and J dropped 0; count of bases not matched to a gene: 4. This CDR3 region has 18 residues. CDR3 loop: CASSLELAGGLAKNIQYF. As DNA, the CDR3 is TGTGCCAGCAGCTTAGAACTAGCGGGGGGCTTAGCCAAAAACATTCAGTACTTC.

This clone was seen a single time. V gene TRBV14 combines with J gene TRBJ1-1; D unresolved. V was pared by 2 bases and J by 3 bases, with 7 bases between. There are 13 residues in the CDR3. The germline V gene encodes CDR1 SGHDN and CDR2 FVKESK. In nucleotides, the CDR3 is TGTGCCAGCAGCCAAAGCGTTTACACTGAAGCTTTCTTT. As protein: CASSQSVYTEAFF.